This TCR beta chain came from a study of T cells after yellow fever vaccination. General observations from the study: Once the booster was given, most primary-vaccination clones reappeared, at about 96% for CD4 and over 75% for CD8.

CDR1 is MNHNS, CDR2 SASEGT, per germline. This CDR3 comprises 13 residues. Trimming took 8 bases from V and 4 from J; bases not matched to a gene: 5. TCRdb reprocessed the 5' RACE reads via MiXCR and lists one record per CDR3 protein. The sample includes roughly 300,000 distinct CDR3 sequences, about 7.8% of them seen just once. About this clonotype itself: What it binds is unknown.

The sequencing used PBMCs, collected about 49 days after the first yellow fever vaccination. The genes are TRBV6-1 and TRBJ1-3; 7 bases match TRBD1. The sequence was collected from a young man who received the YFV17D yellow fever vaccine. CDR3 in DNA: TGTGCCAGCTACAGGGGTCCAGGAAACACCATATATTTT. Translated, it gives CASYRGPGNTIYF.